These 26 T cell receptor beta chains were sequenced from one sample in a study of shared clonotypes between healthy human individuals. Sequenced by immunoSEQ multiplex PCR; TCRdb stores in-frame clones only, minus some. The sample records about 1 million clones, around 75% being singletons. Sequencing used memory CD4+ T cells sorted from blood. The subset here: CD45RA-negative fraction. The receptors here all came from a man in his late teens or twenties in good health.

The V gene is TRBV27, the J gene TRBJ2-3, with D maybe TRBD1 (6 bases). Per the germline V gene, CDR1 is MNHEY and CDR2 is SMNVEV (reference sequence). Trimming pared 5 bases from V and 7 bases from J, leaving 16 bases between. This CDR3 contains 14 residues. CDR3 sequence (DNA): TGTGCCAGCAGTCCCTACAGGGAATCCAATACGCAGTATTTT. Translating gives CASSPYRESNTQYF.

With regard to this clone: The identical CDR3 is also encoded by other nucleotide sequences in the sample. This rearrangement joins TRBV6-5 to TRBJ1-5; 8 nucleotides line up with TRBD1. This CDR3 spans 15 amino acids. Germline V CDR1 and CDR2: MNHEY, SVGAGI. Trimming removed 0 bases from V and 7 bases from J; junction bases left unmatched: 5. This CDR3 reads CASSYSQGAGQPQHF. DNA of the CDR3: TGTGCCAGCAGTTACTCCCAGGGGGCAGGGCAGCCCCAGCATTTT.

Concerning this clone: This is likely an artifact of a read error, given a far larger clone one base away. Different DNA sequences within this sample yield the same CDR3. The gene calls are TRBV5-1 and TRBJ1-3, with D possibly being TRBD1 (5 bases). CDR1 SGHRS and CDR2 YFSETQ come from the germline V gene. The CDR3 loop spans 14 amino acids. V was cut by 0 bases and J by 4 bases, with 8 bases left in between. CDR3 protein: CASSLGGTGNTIYF. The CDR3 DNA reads TGCGCCAGCAGCTTGGGGGGCACGGGAAACACCATATATTTT.

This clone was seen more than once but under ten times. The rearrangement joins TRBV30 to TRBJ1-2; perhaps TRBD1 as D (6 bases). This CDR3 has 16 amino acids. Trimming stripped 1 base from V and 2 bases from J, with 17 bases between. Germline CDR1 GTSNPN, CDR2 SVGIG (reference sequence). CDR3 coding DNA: TGTGCCTGGAGTGGCTCAAAACAGGGAGAGAACTATGGCTACACCTTC. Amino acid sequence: CAWSGSKQGENYGYTF.

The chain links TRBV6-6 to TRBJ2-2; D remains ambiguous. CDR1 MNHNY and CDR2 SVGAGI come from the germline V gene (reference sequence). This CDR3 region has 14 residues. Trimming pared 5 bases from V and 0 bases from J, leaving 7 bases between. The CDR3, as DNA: TGTGCCAGCAGTCCCATCCCGAACACCGGGGAGCTGTTTTTT. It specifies CASSPIPNTGELFF.

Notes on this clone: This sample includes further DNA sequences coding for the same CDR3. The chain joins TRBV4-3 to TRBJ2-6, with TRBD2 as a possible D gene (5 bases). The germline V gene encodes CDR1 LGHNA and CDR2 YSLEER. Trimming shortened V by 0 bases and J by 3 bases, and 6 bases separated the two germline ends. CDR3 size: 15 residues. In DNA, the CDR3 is TGCGCCAGCAGCCAAGAAACTAGTGGGGCCAACGTCCTGACTTTC. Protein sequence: CASSQETSGANVLTF.

The CDR3 here is CASSITPGNSNQPQHF. CDR3 bases: TGTGCCAGTAGTATAACCCCGGGAAATAGCAATCAGCCCCAGCATTTT. The chain links TRBV19 to TRBJ1-5; D call uncertain. The CDR3 runs 16 residues. Trimming shortened V by 2 bases and J by 0 bases, and 11 bases separated the two germline ends. CDR1 and CDR2 (germline): LNHDA, SQIVND (reference sequence).

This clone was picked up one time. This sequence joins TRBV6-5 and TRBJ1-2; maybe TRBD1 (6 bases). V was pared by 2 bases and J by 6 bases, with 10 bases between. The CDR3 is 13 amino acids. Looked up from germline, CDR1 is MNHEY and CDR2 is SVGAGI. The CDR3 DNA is TGTGCCAGCAGTTACGAAGGGGGGAATGGCTACACCTTC. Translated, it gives CASSYEGGNGYTF.

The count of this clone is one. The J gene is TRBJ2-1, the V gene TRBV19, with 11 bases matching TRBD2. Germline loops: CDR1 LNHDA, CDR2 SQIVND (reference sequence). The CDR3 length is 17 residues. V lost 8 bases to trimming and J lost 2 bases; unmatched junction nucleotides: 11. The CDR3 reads CASGRDSGRATYNEQFF. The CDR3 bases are TGTGCCAGTGGACGGGATAGCGGGAGGGCCACCTACAATGAGCAGTTCTTC.

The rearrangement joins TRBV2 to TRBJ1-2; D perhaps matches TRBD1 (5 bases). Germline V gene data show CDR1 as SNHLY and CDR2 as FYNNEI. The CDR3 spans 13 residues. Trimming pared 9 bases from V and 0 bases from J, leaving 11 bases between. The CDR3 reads CASGGEANYGYTF. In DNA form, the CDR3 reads TGTGCCAGTGGGGGGGAAGCTAACTATGGCTACACCTTC.

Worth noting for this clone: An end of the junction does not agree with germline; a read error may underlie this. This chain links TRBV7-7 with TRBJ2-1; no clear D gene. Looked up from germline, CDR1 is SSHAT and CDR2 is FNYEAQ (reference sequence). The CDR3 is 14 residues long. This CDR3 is CASSPRLQGNEQFF. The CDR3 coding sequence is TGTGCTAGCAGCCCCCGTCTGCAAGGGAATGAGCAGTTCTTC.

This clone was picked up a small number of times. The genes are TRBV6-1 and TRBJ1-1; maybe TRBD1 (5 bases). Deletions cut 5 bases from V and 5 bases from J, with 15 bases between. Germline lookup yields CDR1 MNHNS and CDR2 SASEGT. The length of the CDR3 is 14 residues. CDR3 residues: CASSPLVGGTEAFF. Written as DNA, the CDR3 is TGTGCCAGCAGTCCCTTAGTTGGGGGTACTGAAGCTTTCTTT.

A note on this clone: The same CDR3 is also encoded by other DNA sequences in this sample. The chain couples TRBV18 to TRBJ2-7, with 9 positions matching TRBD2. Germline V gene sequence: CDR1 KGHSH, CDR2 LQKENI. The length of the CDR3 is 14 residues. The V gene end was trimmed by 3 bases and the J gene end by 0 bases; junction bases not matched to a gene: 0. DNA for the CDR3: TGTGCCAGCTCACCTAGCGGGAGCTCCTACGAGCAGTACTTC. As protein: CASSPSGSSYEQYF.

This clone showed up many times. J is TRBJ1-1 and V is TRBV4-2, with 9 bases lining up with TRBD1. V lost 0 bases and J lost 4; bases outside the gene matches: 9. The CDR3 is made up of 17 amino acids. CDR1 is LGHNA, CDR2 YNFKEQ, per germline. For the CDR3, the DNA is TGTGCCAGCAGCCAAGAAAGGGGGACAGGGCTAAGCACTGAAGCTTTCTTT. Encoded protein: CASSQERGTGLSTEAFF.

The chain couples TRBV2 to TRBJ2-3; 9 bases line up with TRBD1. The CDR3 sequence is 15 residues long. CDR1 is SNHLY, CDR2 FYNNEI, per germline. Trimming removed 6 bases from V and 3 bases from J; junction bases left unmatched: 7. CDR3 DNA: TGTGCCAGCAGCGCACAGGGGGCGCAGACAGATACGCAGTATTTT. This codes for CASSAQGAQTDTQYF.

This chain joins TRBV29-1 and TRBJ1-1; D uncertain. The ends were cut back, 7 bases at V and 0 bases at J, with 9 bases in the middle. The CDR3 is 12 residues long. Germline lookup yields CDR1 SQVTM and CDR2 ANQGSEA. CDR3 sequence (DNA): TGCAGCGCCCGTGCGGTGAACACTGAAGCTTTCTTT. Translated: CSARAVNTEAFF. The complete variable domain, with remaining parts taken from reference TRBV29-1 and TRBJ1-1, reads SAVISQKPSRDICQRGTSLTIQCQVDSQVTMMFWYRQQPGQSLTLIATANQGSEATYESGFVIDKFPISRPNLTFSTLTVSNMSPEDSSIYLCSARAVNTEAFFGQGTRLTVV.

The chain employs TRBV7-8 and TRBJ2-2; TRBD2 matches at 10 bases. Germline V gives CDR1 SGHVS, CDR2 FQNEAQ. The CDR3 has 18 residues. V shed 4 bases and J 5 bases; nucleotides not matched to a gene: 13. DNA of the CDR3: TGTGCCAGCAGCTCTGGAGGTACTAGCGGGAAAATAACCGGGGAGCTGTTTTTT. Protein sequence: CASSSGGTSGKITGELFF.

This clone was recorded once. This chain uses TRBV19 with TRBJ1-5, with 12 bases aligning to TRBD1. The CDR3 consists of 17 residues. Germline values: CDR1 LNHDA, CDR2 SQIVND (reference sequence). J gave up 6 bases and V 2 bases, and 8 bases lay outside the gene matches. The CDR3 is CASSIILGQGAGQPQHF. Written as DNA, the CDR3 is TGTGCCAGTAGTATAATCCTGGGACAGGGGGCGGGTCAGCCCCAGCATTTT.

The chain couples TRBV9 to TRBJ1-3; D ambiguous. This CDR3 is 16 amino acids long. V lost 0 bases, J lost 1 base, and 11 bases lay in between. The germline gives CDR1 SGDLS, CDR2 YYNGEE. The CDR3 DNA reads TGTGCCAGCAGCGTAGCTGGCAGAACATCTGGAAACACCATATATTTT. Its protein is CASSVAGRTSGNTIYF.

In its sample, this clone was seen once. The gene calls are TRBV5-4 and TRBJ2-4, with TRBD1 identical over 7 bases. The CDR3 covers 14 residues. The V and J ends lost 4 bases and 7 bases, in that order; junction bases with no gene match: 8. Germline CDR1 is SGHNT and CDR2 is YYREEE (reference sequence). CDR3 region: CASSREETGNIQYF. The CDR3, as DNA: TGTGCCAGCAGCCGAGAGGAGACAGGGAACATTCAGTACTTC.

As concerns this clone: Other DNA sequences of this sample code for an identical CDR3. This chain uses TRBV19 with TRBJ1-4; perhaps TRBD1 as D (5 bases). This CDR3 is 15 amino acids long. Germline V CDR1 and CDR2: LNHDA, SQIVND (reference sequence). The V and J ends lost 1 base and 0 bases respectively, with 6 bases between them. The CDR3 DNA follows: TGTGCCAGTAGTATAGGGGGCGCAACTAATGAAAAACTGTTTTTT. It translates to CASSIGGATNEKLFF.

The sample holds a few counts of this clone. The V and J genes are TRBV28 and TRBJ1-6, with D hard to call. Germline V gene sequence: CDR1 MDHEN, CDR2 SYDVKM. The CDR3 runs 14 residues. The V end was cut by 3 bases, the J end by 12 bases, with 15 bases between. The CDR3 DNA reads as TGTGCCAGCAGTTTCAATGACATCATGCAACCCCTCCACTTT. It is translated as CASSFNDIMQPLHF.

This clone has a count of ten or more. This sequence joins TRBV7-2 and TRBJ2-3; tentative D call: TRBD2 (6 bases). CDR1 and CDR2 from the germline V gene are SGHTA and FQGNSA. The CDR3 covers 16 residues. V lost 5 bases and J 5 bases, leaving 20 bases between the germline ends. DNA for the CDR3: TGTGCCAGCAGCCCTCTGAGGCGGGGCTTCGGAGATACGCAGTATTTT. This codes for CASSPLRRGFGDTQYF.

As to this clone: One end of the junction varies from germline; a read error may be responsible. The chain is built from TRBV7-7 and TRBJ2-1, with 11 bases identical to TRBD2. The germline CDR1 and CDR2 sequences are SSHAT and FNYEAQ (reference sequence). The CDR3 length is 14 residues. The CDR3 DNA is TGTGCTAGCAGCTTAGCGGGAGGGAACAATGAGCAGTTCTTC. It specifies CASSLAGGNNEQFF.

The CDR3 sequence is CASRRTGVSTEAFF. CDR3 DNA sequence: TGTGCCAGCAGGCGGACAGGGGTGAGCACTGAAGCTTTCTTT. The chain has TRBV7-2 and TRBJ1-1; 9 nucleotides line up with TRBD1. J gave up 4 bases and V 6 bases, and 6 bases lay outside the gene matches. The CDR3 has 14 amino acids. Germline CDR1 reads SGHTA; CDR2 reads FQGNSA.

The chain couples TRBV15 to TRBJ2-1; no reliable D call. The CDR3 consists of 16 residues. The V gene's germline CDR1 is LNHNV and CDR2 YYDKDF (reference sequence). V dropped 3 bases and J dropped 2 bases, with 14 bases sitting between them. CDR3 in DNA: TGTGCCACCAGCAGGGCTGGCAGCGAACCCTACAATGAGCAGTTCTTC. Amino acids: CATSRAGSEPYNEQFF. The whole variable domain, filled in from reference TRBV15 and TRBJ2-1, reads DAMVIQNPRYQVTQFGKPVTLSCSQTLNHNVMYWYQQKSSQAPKLLFHYYDKDFNNEADTPDNFQSRRPNTSFCFLDIRSPGLGDTAMYLCATSRAGSEPYNEQFFGPGTRLTVL.